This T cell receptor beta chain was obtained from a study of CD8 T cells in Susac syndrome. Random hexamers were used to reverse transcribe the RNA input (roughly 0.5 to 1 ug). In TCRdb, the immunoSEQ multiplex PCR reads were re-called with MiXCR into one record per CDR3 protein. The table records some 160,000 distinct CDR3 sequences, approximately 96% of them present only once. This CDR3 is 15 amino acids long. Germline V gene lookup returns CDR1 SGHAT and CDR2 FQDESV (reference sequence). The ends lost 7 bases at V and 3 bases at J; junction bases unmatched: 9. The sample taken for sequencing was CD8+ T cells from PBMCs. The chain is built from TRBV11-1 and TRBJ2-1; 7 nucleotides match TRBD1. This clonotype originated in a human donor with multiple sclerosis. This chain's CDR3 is CASTPSPGGYNEQFF. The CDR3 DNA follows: TGTGCCAGCACCCCCTCGCCAGGGGGCTACAATGAGCAGTTCTTC.